This TCR beta chain was sequenced in a study of radiation and T cells in renal cell carcinoma. Profiling relied on immunoSEQ multiplex PCR, and the TCRdb table lists in-frame clones only, not all of them. The sample records around 70,000 clones, roughly 87% being singletons. As to time point: blood 2 weeks post-SBRT. Regarding treatment: 15 Gy SBRT to primary tumor, nephrectomy 4 weeks later. Material: blood, obtained from a patient whose treatment included radiotherapy and nephrectomy. The sequence came from a man aged 60 to 75 with renal cell carcinoma.

CDR3 region: CSVVREPFSYEQYF. Here the CDR3 DNA reads TGCAGCGTTGTCAGGGAACCATTCTCCTACGAGCAGTACTTC. The genes are TRBV29-1 and TRBJ2-7; D may be TRBD1 (5 bases). V gave up 4 bases and J gave up 0 bases, with 13 bases separating them. Looked up from germline, CDR1 is SQVTM and CDR2 is ANQGSEA. The CDR3 has 14 residues.